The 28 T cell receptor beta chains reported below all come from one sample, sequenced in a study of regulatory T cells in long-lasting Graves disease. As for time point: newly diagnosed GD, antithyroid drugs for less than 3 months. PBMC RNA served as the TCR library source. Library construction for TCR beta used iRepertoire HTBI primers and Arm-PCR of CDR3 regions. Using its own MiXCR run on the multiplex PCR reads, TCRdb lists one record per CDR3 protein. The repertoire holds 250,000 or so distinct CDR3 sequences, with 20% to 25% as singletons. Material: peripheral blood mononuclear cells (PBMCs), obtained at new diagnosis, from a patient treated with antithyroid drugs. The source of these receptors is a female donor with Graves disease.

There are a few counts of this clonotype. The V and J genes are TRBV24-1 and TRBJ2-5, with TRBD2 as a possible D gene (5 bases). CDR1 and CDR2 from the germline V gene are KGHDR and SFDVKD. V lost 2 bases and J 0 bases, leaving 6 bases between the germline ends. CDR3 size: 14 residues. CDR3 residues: CATSDSLDQETQYF. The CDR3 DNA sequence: TGTGCCACCAGTGATTCACTAGACCAAGAGACCCAGTACTTC.

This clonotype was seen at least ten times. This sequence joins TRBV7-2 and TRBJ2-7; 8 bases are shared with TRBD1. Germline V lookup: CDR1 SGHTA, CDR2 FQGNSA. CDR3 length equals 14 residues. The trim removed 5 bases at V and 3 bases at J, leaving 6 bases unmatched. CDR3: CASSPGQANYEQYF. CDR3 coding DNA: TGTGCCAGCAGCCCGGGACAGGCGAACTACGAGCAGTACTTC. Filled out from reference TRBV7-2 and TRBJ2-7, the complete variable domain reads GAGVSQSPSNKVTEKGKDVELRCDPISGHTALYWYRQSLGQGLEFLIYFQGNSAPDKSGLPSDRFSAERTGGSVSTLTIQRTQQEDSAVYLCASSPGQANYEQYFGPGTRLTVT.

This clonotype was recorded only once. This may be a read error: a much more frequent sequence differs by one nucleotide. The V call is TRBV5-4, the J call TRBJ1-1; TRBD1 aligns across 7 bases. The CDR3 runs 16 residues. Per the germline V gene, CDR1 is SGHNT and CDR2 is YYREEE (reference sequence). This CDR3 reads CASSLGTGGPSTEALF. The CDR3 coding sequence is TGTGCCAGCAGCTTGGGGACAGGTGGGCCCTCCACTGAAGCTCTCTTT.

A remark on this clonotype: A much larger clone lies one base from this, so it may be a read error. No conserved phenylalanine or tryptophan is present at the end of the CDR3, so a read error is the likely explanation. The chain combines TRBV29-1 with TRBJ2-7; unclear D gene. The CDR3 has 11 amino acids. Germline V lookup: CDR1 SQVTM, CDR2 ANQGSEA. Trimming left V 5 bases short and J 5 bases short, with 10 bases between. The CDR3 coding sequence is TGCAGCGTTTACAACAGAGACGAGCAGTACCTC. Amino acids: CSVYNRDEQYL.

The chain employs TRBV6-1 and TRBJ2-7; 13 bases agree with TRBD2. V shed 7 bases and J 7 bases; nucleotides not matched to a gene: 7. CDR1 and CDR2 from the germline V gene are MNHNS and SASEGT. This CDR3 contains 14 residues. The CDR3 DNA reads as TGTGCCAGCAACGGACTAGCGGGAGTGTGGGAGCAGTACTTC. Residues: CASNGLAGVWEQYF.

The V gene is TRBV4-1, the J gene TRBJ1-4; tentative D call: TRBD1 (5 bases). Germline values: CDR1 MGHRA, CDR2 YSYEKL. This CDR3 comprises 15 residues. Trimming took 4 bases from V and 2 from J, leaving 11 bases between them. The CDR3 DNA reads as TGCGCCAGCAGCCTAGCGGGGGTGACTAATGAAAAACTGTTTTTT. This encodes CASSLAGVTNEKLFF.

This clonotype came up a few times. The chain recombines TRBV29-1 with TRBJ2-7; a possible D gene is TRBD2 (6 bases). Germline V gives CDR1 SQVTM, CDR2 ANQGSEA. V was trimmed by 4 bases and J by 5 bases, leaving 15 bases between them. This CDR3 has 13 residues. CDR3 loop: CSVAGRDWDEQYF. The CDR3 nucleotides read TGCAGCGTTGCGGGCAGGGACTGGGACGAGCAGTACTTC.

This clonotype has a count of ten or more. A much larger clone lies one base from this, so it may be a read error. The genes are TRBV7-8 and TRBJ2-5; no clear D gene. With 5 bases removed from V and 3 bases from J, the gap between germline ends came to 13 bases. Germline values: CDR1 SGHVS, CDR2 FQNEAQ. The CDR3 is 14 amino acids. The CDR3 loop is CASSPFPGEETQYF. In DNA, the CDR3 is TGTGCCAGCAGCCCCTTCCCGGGCGAAGAGACCCAGTACTTC.

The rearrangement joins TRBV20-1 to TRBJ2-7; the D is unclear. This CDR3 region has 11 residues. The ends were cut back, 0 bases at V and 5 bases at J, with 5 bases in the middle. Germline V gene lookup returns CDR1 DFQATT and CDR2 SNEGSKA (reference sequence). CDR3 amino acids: CSARDRHEQYF. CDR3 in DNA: TGCAGTGCTAGAGATCGCCACGAGCAGTACTTC.

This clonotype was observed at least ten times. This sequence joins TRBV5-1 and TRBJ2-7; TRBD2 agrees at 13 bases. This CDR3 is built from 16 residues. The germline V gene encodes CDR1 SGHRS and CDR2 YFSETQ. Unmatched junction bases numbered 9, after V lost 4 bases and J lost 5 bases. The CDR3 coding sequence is TGCGCCAGCAGCAGCCGGACTAGCGGGAGTTTAGACGAGCAGTACTTC. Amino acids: CASSSRTSGSLDEQYF.

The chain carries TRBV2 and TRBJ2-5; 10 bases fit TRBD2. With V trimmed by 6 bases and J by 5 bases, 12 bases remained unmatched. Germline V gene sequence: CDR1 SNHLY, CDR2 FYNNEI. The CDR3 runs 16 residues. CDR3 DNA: TGTGCCAGCAGCCAAGGTCCTAGCGGGAGTGGGGAGACCCAGTACTTC. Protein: CASSQGPSGSGETQYF.

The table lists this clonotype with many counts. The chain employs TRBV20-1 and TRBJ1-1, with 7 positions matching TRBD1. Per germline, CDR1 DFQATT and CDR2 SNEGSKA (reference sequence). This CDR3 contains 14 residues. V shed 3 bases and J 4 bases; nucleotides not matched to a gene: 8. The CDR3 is CSARMNRGLTEAFF. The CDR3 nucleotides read TGCAGTGCTAGGATGAACAGGGGTCTCACTGAAGCTTTCTTT.

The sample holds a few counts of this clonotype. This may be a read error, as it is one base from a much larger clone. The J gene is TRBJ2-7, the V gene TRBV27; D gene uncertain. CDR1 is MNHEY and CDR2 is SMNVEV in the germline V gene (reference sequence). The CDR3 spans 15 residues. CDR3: CASSLYGLSSYGQYF. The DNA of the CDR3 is TGTGCCAGCAGTTTATACGGGCTTAGCTCCTACGGGCAGTACTTC.

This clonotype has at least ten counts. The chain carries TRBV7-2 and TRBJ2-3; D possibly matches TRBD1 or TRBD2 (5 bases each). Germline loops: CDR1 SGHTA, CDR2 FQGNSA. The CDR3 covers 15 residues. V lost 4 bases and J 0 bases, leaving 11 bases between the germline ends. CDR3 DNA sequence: TGTGCCAGCAGCTATTGGGACGGTAGCACAGATACGCAGTATTTT. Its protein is CASSYWDGSTDTQYF.

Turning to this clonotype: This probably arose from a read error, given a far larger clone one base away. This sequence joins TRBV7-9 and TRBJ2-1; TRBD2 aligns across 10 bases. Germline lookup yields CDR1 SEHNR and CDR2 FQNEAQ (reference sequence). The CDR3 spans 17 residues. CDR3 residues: CASSWLAGGTLYNERFF. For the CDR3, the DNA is TGTGCCAGCAGCTGGTTAGCGGGGGGAACCCTCTACAATGAGCGGTTCTTC.

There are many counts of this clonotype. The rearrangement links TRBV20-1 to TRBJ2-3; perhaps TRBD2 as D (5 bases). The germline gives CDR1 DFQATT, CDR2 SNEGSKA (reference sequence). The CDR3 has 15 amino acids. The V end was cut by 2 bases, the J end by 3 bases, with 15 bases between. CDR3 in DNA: TGCAGTGCTAGATCTAGTAGCGAGACAACAGATACGCAGTATTTT. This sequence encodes CSARSSSETTDTQYF.

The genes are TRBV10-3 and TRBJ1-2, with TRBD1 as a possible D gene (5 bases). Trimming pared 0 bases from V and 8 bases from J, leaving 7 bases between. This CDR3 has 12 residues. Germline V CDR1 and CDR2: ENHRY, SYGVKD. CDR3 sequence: CAISESGVGYTF. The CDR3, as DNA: TGTGCCATCAGTGAGTCAGGGGTGGGCTACACCTTC.

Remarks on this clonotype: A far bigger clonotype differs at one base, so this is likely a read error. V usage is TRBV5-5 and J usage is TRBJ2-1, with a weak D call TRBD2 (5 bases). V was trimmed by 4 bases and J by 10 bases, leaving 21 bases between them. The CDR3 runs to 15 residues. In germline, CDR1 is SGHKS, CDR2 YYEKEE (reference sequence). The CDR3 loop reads CASSRNGVGVYEQFF. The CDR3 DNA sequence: TGTGCCAGCAGCCGCAACGGGGTGGGTGTTTACGAGCAGTTCTTC.

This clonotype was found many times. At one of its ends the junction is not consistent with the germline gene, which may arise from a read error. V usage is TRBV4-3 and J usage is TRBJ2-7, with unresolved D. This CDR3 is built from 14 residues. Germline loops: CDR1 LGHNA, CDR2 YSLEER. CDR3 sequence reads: CASSQGPGSYEQYF. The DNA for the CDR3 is TGTGCCAGCAGCCAAGGTCCAGGCTCGTACGAGCAGTACTTC.

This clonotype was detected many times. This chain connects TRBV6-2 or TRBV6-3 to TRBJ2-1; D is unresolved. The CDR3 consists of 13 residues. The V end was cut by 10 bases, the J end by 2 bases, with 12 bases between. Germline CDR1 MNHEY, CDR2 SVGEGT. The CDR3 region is CATVFLAYNEQFF. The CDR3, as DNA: TGTGCCACCGTGTTCTTAGCCTACAATGAGCAGTTCTTC.

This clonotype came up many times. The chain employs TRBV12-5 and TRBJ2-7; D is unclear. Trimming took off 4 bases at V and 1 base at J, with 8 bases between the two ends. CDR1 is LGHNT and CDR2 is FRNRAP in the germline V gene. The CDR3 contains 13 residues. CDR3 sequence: CASGSPGSYEQYF. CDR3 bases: TGTGCTAGTGGTTCGCCCGGTTCCTACGAGCAGTACTTC.

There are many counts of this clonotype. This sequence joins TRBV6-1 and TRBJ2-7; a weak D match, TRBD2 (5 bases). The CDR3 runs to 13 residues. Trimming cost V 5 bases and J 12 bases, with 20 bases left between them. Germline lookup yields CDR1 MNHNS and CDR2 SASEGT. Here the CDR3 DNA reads TGTGCCAGCAGTACCTCTAGCAGCCGAGGACTGTACTTC. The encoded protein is CASSTSSSRGLYF.

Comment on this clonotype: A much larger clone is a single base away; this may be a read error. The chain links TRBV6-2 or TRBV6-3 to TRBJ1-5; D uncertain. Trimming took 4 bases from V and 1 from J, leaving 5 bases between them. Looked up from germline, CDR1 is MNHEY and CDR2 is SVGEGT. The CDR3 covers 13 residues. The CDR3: CASSSQSNQPQHF. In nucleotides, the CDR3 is TGTGCCAGCAGTTCACAGAGCAATCAGCCCCAGCATTTT.

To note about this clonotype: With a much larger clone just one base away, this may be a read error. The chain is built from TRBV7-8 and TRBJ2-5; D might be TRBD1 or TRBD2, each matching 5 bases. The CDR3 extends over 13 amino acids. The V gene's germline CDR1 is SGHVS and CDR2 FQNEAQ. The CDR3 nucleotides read TGTGCCAGCAGCTTAGCGGCCGAAGGGGAGCAGTGCTTC. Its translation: CASSLAAEGEQCF.

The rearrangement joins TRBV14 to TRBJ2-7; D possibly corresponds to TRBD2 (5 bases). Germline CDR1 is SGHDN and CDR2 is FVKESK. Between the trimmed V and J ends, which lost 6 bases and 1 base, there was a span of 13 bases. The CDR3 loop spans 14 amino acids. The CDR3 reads CASSPLRGSYEQYF. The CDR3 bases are TGTGCCAGCAGTCCCCTCCGGGGTTCCTACGAGCAGTACTTC.

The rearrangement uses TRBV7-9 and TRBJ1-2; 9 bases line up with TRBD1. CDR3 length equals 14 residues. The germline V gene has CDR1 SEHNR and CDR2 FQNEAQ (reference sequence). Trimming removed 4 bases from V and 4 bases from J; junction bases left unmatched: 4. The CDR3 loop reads CASSSTGGFYGYTF. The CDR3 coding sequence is TGTGCCAGCAGCTCGACAGGGGGGTTCTATGGCTACACCTTC. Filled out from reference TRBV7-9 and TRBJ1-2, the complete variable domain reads DTGVSQNPRHKITKRGQNVTFRCDPISEHNRLYWYRQTLGQGPEFLTYFQNEAQLEKSRLLSDRFSAERPKGSFSTLEIQRTEQGDSAMYLCASSSTGGFYGYTFGSGTRLTVV.

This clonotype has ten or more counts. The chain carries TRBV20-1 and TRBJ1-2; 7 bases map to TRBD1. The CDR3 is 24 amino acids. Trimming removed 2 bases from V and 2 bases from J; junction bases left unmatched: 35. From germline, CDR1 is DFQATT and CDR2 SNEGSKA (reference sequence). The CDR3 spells CSARFWGTRGAVTDQGGFNYGYTF. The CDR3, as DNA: TGCAGTGCTAGATTTTGGGGGACCAGGGGGGCAGTTACGGACCAGGGCGGATTCAACTATGGCTACACCTTC.

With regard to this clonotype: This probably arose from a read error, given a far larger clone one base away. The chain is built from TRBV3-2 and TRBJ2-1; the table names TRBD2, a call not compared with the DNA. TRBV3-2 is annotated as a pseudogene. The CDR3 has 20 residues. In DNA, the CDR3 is TGTGCCAGCAGTAAGACTAGCGGGGGAACGTGGGTCTCCTCCTACAATGAGCAGTTCTTC. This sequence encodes CASSKTSGGTWVSSYNEQFF.